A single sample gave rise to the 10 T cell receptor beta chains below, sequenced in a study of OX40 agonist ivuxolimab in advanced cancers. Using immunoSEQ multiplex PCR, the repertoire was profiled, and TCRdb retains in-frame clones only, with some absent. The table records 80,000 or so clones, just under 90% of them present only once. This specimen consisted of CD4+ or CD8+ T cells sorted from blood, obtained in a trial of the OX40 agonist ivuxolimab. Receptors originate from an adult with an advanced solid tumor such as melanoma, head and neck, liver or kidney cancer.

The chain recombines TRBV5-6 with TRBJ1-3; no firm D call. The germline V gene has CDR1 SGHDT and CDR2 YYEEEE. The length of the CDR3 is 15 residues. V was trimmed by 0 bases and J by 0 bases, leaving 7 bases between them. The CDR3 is CASSLGASSGNTIYF. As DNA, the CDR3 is TGTGCCAGCAGCTTGGGCGCCAGCTCTGGAAACACCATATATTTT.

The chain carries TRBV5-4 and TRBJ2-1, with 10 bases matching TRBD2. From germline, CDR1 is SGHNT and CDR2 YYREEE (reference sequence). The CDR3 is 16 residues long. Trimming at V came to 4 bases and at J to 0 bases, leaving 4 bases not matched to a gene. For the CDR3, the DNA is TGTGCCAGCAGCGTTGGACTAGCGGACTCCTACAATGAGCAGTTCTTC. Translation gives CASSVGLADSYNEQFF.

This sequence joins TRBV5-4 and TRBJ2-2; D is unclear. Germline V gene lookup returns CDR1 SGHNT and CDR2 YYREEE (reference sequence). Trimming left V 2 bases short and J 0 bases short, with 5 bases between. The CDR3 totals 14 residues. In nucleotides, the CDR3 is TGTGCCAGCAGCTTAAGGCCGAACACCGGGGAGCTGTTTTTT. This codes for CASSLRPNTGELFF.

CDR3 sequence reads: CASSSEAGGSNIQYF. DNA of the CDR3: TGTGCCAGCAGCTCAGAAGCGGGGGGATCAAACATTCAGTACTTC. The rearrangement uses TRBV9 and TRBJ2-4; 9 bases align to TRBD2. V shed 4 bases, J shed 6 bases, and the junction held 8 bases outside the gene matches. The V gene's germline CDR1 is SGDLS and CDR2 YYNGEE. CDR3 length: 15 residues. The variable domain in full, completed from reference TRBV9 and TRBJ2-4, reads DSGVTQTPKHLITATGQRVTLRCSPRSGDLSVYWYQQSLDQGLQFLIQYYNGEERAKGNILERFSAQQFPDLHSELNLSSLELGDSALYFCASSSEAGGSNIQYFGAGTRLSVL.

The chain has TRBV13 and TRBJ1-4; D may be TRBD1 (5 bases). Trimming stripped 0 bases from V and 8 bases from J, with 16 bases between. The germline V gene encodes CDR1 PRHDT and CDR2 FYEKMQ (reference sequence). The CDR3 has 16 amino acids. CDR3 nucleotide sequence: TGTGCCAGCAGCTTAGGCCAAGCATCCTGGGGGGAAAAACTGTTTTTT. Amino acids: CASSLGQASWGEKLFF.

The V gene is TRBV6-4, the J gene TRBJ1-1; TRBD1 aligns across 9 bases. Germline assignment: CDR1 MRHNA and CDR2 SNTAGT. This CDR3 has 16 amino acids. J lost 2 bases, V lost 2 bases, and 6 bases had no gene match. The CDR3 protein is CASSDGGTGRNTEAFF. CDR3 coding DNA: TGTGCCAGCAGTGACGGAGGGACAGGGCGAAACACTGAAGCTTTCTTT.

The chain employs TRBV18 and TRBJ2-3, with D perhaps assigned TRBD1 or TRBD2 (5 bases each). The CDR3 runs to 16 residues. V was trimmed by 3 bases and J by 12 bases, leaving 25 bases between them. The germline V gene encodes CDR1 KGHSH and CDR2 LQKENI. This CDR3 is CASSPPGDPSILIQYF. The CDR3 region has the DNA TGTGCCAGCTCACCGCCCGGGGACCCAAGCATCCTCATTCAGTATTTT.

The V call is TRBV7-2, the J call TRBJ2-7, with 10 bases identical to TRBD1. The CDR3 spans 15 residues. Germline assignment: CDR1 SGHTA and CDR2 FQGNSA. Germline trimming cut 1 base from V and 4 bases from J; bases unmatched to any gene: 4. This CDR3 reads CASSLGQGAEYEQYF. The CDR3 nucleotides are TGTGCCAGCAGCTTAGGACAGGGGGCAGAGTACGAGCAGTACTTC. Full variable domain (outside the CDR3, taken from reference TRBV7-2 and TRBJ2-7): GAGVSQSPSNKVTEKGKDVELRCDPISGHTALYWYRQSLGQGLEFLIYFQGNSAPDKSGLPSDRFSAERTGGSVSTLTIQRTQQEDSAVYLCASSLGQGAEYEQYFGPGTRLTVT.

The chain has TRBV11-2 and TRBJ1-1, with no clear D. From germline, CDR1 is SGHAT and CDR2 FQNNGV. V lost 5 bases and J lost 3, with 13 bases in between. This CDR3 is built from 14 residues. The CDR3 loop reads CASSNLGGDTEAFF. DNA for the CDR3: TGTGCCAGCAGCAATCTCGGTGGGGACACTGAAGCTTTCTTT.

CDR3 nucleotide sequence: TGTGCCAGCCGCGCGGGACCCGGCTACGAGCAGTACTTC. Translation: CASRAGPGYEQYF. The chain employs TRBV18 and TRBJ2-7, with D perhaps matching TRBD2 (6 bases). In germline, CDR1 is KGHSH, CDR2 LQKENI. The CDR3 loop spans 13 amino acids. V was trimmed by 8 bases and J by 3 bases, leaving 14 bases between them.